A selection of T cell receptor beta chains follows, all from one sample in a study of T-cell memory formation after mild COVID-19. TCRdb processed the 5' RACE reads anew with MiXCR; each CDR3 protein has one entry. Of approximately 180,000 distinct CDR3 sequences listed, approximately 16% are singletons. Sequenced input: PBMCs or a T cell subset sorted from them (not recorded which). These receptors were taken from an adult woman who had mild COVID-19 (a few samples of this study predate the infection). Cell type and time point are not known. Both conserved end residues are part of each CDR3. The order of the fields is CDR3 DNA, CDR3 protein, clone size, J gene, V gene, D gene. A D gene is named only where the DNA matches it firmly. Some rows mark clone size as missing; the rest say once, few, many or name a class of expanded clone.

CDR3nt: TGTGCCAGCTCACTTTCCGGGACAGGCCTGGCCGAGCAGTACTTC
CDR3aa: CASSLSGTGLAEQYF
abundance: few
j_gene: TRBJ2-7
v_gene: TRBV18
d_gene: TRBD1

CDR3nt: TGCGCCAGCAGCTTGAGACAGGAGTCCTACAATGAGCAGTTCTTC
CDR3aa: CASSLRQESYNEQFF
abundance: many
j_gene: TRBJ2-1
v_gene: TRBV5-1
d_gene: -

CDR3nt: TGTGCCAGCAGCTTAGAATTTTACGGTGGGCAGTTCTTC
CDR3aa: CASSLEFYGGQFF
abundance: -
j_gene: TRBJ2-1
v_gene: TRBV7-2
d_gene: -

CDR3nt: TGTGCCAGCAGCAGGACAGACAATGAGCAGTTCTTC
CDR3aa: CASSRTDNEQFF
abundance: many
j_gene: TRBJ2-1
v_gene: TRBV7-9
d_gene: -

CDR3nt: TGTGCCAGCAGCTCCCACGGGGCAACAGATACGCAGTATTTT
CDR3aa: CASSSHGATDTQYF
abundance: -
j_gene: TRBJ2-3
v_gene: TRBV7-2
d_gene: -

CDR3nt: TGTGCCAGCAGTGATAACTTAGAAAAACTGTTTTTT
CDR3aa: CASSDNLEKLFF
abundance: once
j_gene: TRBJ1-4
v_gene: TRBV2
d_gene: -

CDR3nt: TGTGCCATCAGTGCGGGACTCTCAGGAGATACGCAGTATTTT
CDR3aa: CAISAGLSGDTQYF
abundance: -
j_gene: TRBJ2-3
v_gene: TRBV10-3
d_gene: -

CDR3nt: TGTGCCAGCAGTGAAATCGAGGAGGACTACCCAAGAGTAGCGGGAGGAAGCACAGATACGCAGTATTTT
CDR3aa: CASSEIEEDYPRVAGGSTDTQYF
abundance: few
j_gene: TRBJ2-3
v_gene: TRBV25-1
d_gene: TRBD2

CDR3nt: TGTGCCAGCAGCCCACTAAGAGCCAATGAGCAGTTCTTC
CDR3aa: CASSPLRANEQFF
abundance: -
j_gene: TRBJ2-1
v_gene: TRBV12-3/TRBV12-4
d_gene: -

CDR3nt: TGTGCCAGCAGCGGGACTAGCGGGAGGGTAAGCACAGATACGCAGTATTTT
CDR3aa: CASSGTSGRVSTDTQYF
abundance: -
j_gene: TRBJ2-3
v_gene: TRBV6-5
d_gene: TRBD2

CDR3nt: TGTGCCAGCACCCCACAGGCGGGGGGAGGGACCGGGGAGCTGTTTTTT
CDR3aa: CASTPQAGGGTGELFF
abundance: few
j_gene: TRBJ2-2
v_gene: TRBV12-3/TRBV12-4
d_gene: TRBD2

CDR3nt: TGTGCCAGCAGTTTGGGGGGGATGGGGACAGCCCCTGGGGCCAACGTCCTGACTTTC
CDR3aa: CASSLGGMGTAPGANVLTF
abundance: -
j_gene: TRBJ2-6
v_gene: TRBV12-3/TRBV12-4
d_gene: -

CDR3nt: TGCGCCAGCACCGGGGCAAGCACAGATACGCAGTATTTT
CDR3aa: CASTGASTDTQYF
abundance: few
j_gene: TRBJ2-3
v_gene: TRBV5-1
d_gene: -

CDR3nt: TGTGCCAGCAGCCGTGGTGGGGGGAACACCGGGGAGCTGTTTTTT
CDR3aa: CASSRGGGNTGELFF
abundance: few
j_gene: TRBJ2-2
v_gene: TRBV7-6
d_gene: -

CDR3nt: TGTGCCAGCAGCCAAGAGACGAGGGGCTTTATCGATGAGCAGTTCTTC
CDR3aa: CASSQETRGFIDEQFF
abundance: few
j_gene: TRBJ2-1
v_gene: TRBV4-2
d_gene: -

CDR3nt: TGCGCCAGCAGCCGGTCCACGTCAGCGAACACTGAAGCTTTCTTT
CDR3aa: CASSRSTSANTEAFF
abundance: few
j_gene: TRBJ1-1
v_gene: TRBV4-3
d_gene: -

CDR3nt: TGTGCCTGGAGTAAACACCCGAACACTGAAGCTTTCTTT
CDR3aa: CAWSKHPNTEAFF
abundance: -
j_gene: TRBJ1-1
v_gene: TRBV30
d_gene: -

CDR3nt: TGTGCCAGCAGTGACCAAGGACTAGCGGGACCCCGTACGCAGTATTTT
CDR3aa: CASSDQGLAGPRTQYF
abundance: many
j_gene: TRBJ2-3
v_gene: TRBV2
d_gene: TRBD2

CDR3nt: TGTGCCAGCTCACCAACTAAGTCCAGCAGAGGTGGAAACACCATATATTTT
CDR3aa: CASSPTKSSRGGNTIYF
abundance: -
j_gene: TRBJ1-3
v_gene: TRBV18
d_gene: -

CDR3nt: TGTGCCAGCAGCTTAGCAGTCACCGGCACAGATACGCAGTATTTT
CDR3aa: CASSLAVTGTDTQYF
abundance: -
j_gene: TRBJ2-3
v_gene: TRBV7-2
d_gene: -

CDR3nt: TGTGCCAGCAGCGCCAGGACAGGGGGCGCGGACGAGCAGTACTTC
CDR3aa: CASSARTGGADEQYF
abundance: few
j_gene: TRBJ2-7
v_gene: TRBV11-2
d_gene: TRBD1

CDR3nt: TGCAGTGCGGACCGGGGATCCCAGGAGACCCAGTACTTC
CDR3aa: CSADRGSQETQYF
abundance: -
j_gene: TRBJ2-5
v_gene: TRBV20-1
d_gene: -

CDR3nt: TGTGCCAGCAGTTACTCAGGGACCGCACGCGGCTACAATGAGCAGTTCTTC
CDR3aa: CASSYSGTARGYNEQFF
abundance: few
j_gene: TRBJ2-1
v_gene: TRBV6-5
d_gene: -

CDR3nt: TGTGCCACCAGCGATGCAAGTGGGACTCGCTATGGCAATGAGCAGTTCTTC
CDR3aa: CATSDASGTRYGNEQFF
abundance: -
j_gene: TRBJ2-1
v_gene: TRBV15
d_gene: -

CDR3nt: TGTGCCACCAGTGACCTGCGAGGGGGATCAGAGACCCAGTACTTC
CDR3aa: CATSDLRGGSETQYF
abundance: -
j_gene: TRBJ2-5
v_gene: TRBV24-1
d_gene: -

CDR3nt: TGTGCCAGCAGCTTGGCCGGGAAGGGGGCCACCGGGGAGCTGTTTTTT
CDR3aa: CASSLAGKGATGELFF
abundance: -
j_gene: TRBJ2-2
v_gene: TRBV5-6
d_gene: TRBD1

CDR3nt: TGCGCCAGCAGCTTGGTTCCAGAGAACACTGAAGCTTTCTTT
CDR3aa: CASSLVPENTEAFF
abundance: -
j_gene: TRBJ1-1
v_gene: TRBV5-1
d_gene: -

CDR3nt: TGTGCCAGCAATCGGGGGGTCTATGGCTACACCTTC
CDR3aa: CASNRGVYGYTF
abundance: few
j_gene: TRBJ1-2
v_gene: TRBV12-3/TRBV12-4
d_gene: -

CDR3nt: TGTGCCAGCAGTTCCGGGGGGCGCGTCACTGAAGCTTTCTTT
CDR3aa: CASSSGGRVTEAFF
abundance: -
j_gene: TRBJ1-1
v_gene: TRBV6-6
d_gene: -

CDR3nt: TGTGCCAGCAGGACTGACAGGGACAATCAGCCCCAGCATTTT
CDR3aa: CASRTDRDNQPQHF
abundance: -
j_gene: TRBJ1-5
v_gene: TRBV12-3/TRBV12-4
d_gene: TRBD1

CDR3nt: TGCAGTGCAGTCGGGGGGGCCTCTAGCACAGATACGCAGTATTTT
CDR3aa: CSAVGGASSTDTQYF
abundance: few
j_gene: TRBJ2-3
v_gene: TRBV20-1
d_gene: TRBD2

CDR3nt: TGTGCCAGCAGTTACTCATGGCTCGGGGGTAGCTCCTACGAGCAGTACTTC
CDR3aa: CASSYSWLGGSSYEQYF
abundance: -
j_gene: TRBJ2-7
v_gene: TRBV6-5
d_gene: -

CDR3nt: TGTGCCAGCAGTTCGGGGCAGGGCCCCAATCAGCCCCAGCATTTT
CDR3aa: CASSSGQGPNQPQHF
abundance: -
j_gene: TRBJ1-5
v_gene: TRBV12-3/TRBV12-4
d_gene: -

CDR3nt: TGTGCCAGCACCGACCATAGGGTTGACACTGAAGCTTTCTTT
CDR3aa: CASTDHRVDTEAFF
abundance: -
j_gene: TRBJ1-1
v_gene: TRBV12-3/TRBV12-4
d_gene: -

CDR3nt: TGTGCCAGCAGTTTAAGGGCAGGGCCGTACGAGCAGTACTTC
CDR3aa: CASSLRAGPYEQYF
abundance: few
j_gene: TRBJ2-7
v_gene: TRBV27
d_gene: -

CDR3nt: TGTGCCAGCAGTTTGGTAGGGGTGATGAACACTGAAGCTTTCTTT
CDR3aa: CASSLVGVMNTEAFF
abundance: -
j_gene: TRBJ1-1
v_gene: TRBV27
d_gene: -

CDR3nt: TGTGCCAGCAGCGTCAACTACGAGCAGTACTTC
CDR3aa: CASSVNYEQYF
abundance: -
j_gene: TRBJ2-7
v_gene: TRBV5-5
d_gene: -

CDR3nt: TGTGCCAGCAGCCAACGCGCGCGGGCACCCCAAGAGACCCAGTACTTC
CDR3aa: CASSQRARAPQETQYF
abundance: few
j_gene: TRBJ2-5
v_gene: TRBV14
d_gene: -

CDR3nt: TGTGCCAGCAGCTTATCGCCCAGCGGGGGGCCGGATACGCAGTATTTT
CDR3aa: CASSLSPSGGPDTQYF
abundance: few
j_gene: TRBJ2-3
v_gene: TRBV7-3
d_gene: TRBD2

CDR3nt: TGTGCCAGCAGCCCCGGACTAGGATCCTCAGATACGCAGTATTTT
CDR3aa: CASSPGLGSSDTQYF
abundance: many
j_gene: TRBJ2-3
v_gene: TRBV12-3/TRBV12-4
d_gene: TRBD2

CDR3nt: TGTGCCAGCTCGACCGGGAATAGCAATCAGCCCCAGCATTTT
CDR3aa: CASSTGNSNQPQHF
abundance: few
j_gene: TRBJ1-5
v_gene: TRBV18
d_gene: -

CDR3nt: TGCGCCAGCAGCCAAGTTGTTCGCCAGCTAGGGGATTTTTACGAGCAGTACTTC
CDR3aa: CASSQVVRQLGDFYEQYF
abundance: -
j_gene: TRBJ2-7
v_gene: TRBV4-1
d_gene: -

CDR3nt: TGCGCCAGCAGCCTCACTTCGGGACGGATGAACACTGAAGCTTTCTTT
CDR3aa: CASSLTSGRMNTEAFF
abundance: -
j_gene: TRBJ1-1
v_gene: TRBV5-1
d_gene: -

CDR3nt: TGTGCCAGCAGCACCAGGGGGTCCTGGAATGAGCAGTTCTTC
CDR3aa: CASSTRGSWNEQFF
abundance: -
j_gene: TRBJ2-1
v_gene: TRBV7-8
d_gene: TRBD1

CDR3nt: TGTGCCAGCAGCCCCCCACGGGGAGAAAATCAGCCCCAGCATTTT
CDR3aa: CASSPPRGENQPQHF
abundance: few
j_gene: TRBJ1-5
v_gene: TRBV14
d_gene: -

CDR3nt: TGCGCCAGCAGCCCGACCGAAGCGGGGAACAATGAGCAGTTCTTC
CDR3aa: CASSPTEAGNNEQFF
abundance: -
j_gene: TRBJ2-1
v_gene: TRBV5-1
d_gene: TRBD2

CDR3nt: TGTGCCAGCAGCTTAGGAGCAAGCGGGGCGGCAGAGACCCAGTACTTC
CDR3aa: CASSLGASGAAETQYF
abundance: -
j_gene: TRBJ2-5
v_gene: TRBV7-2
d_gene: TRBD2

CDR3nt: TGTAGTTGCGGGAACACTGAAGCTTTCTTT
CDR3aa: CSCGNTEAFF
abundance: few
j_gene: TRBJ1-1
v_gene: TRBV28
d_gene: -

CDR3nt: TGTGCCATCAGTGAAGGGGGGGCTCGTAGCACAGATACGCAGTATTTT
CDR3aa: CAISEGGARSTDTQYF
abundance: -
j_gene: TRBJ2-3
v_gene: TRBV10-3
d_gene: -

CDR3nt: TGTGCCAGCAGTCTTCAAACCGGGACAGGGACCGTCGAGCAGTACTTC
CDR3aa: CASSLQTGTGTVEQYF
abundance: -
j_gene: TRBJ2-7
v_gene: TRBV6-5
d_gene: TRBD1

CDR3nt: TGTGCCAGCAGGCCTTCAGCGGGAGGGTCCTACAATGAGCAGTTCTTC
CDR3aa: CASRPSAGGSYNEQFF
abundance: few
j_gene: TRBJ2-1
v_gene: TRBV12-3/TRBV12-4
d_gene: TRBD2

CDR3nt: TGCGCCAGCAGCTTGGGCTCCGGGACAGGGGAAAACGAGCAGTACTTC
CDR3aa: CASSLGSGTGENEQYF
abundance: few
j_gene: TRBJ2-7
v_gene: TRBV5-1
d_gene: TRBD1

CDR3nt: TGTGCCAGCAGCTCACAGGGGGCGCTTGGCACAGATACGCAGTATTTT
CDR3aa: CASSSQGALGTDTQYF
abundance: -
j_gene: TRBJ2-3
v_gene: TRBV12-3/TRBV12-4
d_gene: TRBD1

CDR3nt: TGTGCCTGGGGACAGGGAATGGTCACTGAGCAGTTCTTC
CDR3aa: CAWGQGMVTEQFF
abundance: -
j_gene: TRBJ2-1
v_gene: TRBV30
d_gene: TRBD1

CDR3nt: TGTGCCAGCTCACCTCTCCCCGGCAGCAGCACAGATACGCAGTATTTT
CDR3aa: CASSPLPGSSTDTQYF
abundance: few
j_gene: TRBJ2-3
v_gene: TRBV18
d_gene: -

CDR3nt: TGTGCCAGCAGTTTAGATTTTGGACAGGCGAACACTGAAGCTTTCTTT
CDR3aa: CASSLDFGQANTEAFF
abundance: few
j_gene: TRBJ1-1
v_gene: TRBV12-3/TRBV12-4
d_gene: TRBD1